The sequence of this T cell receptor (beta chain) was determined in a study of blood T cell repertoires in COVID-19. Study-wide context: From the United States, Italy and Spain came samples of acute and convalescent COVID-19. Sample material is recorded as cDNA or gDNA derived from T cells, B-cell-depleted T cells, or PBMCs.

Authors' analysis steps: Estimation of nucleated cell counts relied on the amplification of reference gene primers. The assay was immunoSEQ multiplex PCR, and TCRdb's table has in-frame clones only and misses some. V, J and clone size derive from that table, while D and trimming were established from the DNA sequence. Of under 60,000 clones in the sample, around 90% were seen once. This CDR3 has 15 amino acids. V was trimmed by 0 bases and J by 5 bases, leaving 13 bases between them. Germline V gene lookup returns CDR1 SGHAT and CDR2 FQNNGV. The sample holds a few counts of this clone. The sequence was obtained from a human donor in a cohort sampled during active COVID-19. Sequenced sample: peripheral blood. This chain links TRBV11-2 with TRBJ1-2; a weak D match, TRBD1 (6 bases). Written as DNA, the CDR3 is TGTGCCAGCAGCTTAGAAGTGACAGGCGATTATGGCTACACCTTC. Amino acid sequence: CASSLEVTGDYGYTF.